This T cell receptor beta chain emerged from a study of cytomegalovirus exposure and HLA in healthy donors. Points from the study as a whole: Across donors, presence/absence analyses took sequencing depth to be roughly uniform. At a 0.05 false discovery rate, a later analysis found some 18,000 TCR beta sequences to be associated with HLA alleles. A missense DCLRE1C variant was associated with V- and J-gene trimming of TCR beta chains in a later analysis, and an independent cohort replicated the association. Apparent HLA restriction characterized most CMV-associated TCR beta chains in a later analysis.

Amplification used 60 Vbeta primers and 13 Jbeta primers. Only in-frame clones appear in the TCRdb table, and some are missing; sequencing was by immunoSEQ multiplex PCR. The sample yields 150,000 or so clones, around 80% seen once. This clone has a single count. Antigen: not known. The material sequenced was PBMCs. The sequence was obtained from a woman in her forties in good health and CMV-seronegative.

This chain's CDR3 is CASSSGLEAQYF. Here the CDR3 DNA reads TGTGCCAGCAGCTCCGGACTAGAGGCGCAGTACTTC. The chain is built from TRBV7-2 and TRBJ2-7, with 7 nucleotides matching TRBD2. The junction had 6 bases not matched to a gene; V was cut back by 4 bases and J by 9 bases. The CDR3 is 12 amino acids. The germline V gene encodes CDR1 SGHTA and CDR2 FQGNSA.